One and the same sample provided the 26 T cell receptor beta chains below, sequenced in a study of blood T cell repertoires in COVID-19. Profiling relied on immunoSEQ multiplex PCR, and the TCRdb table lists in-frame clones only, not all of them. Seen here are roughly 35,000 clones, roughly 90% observed once, and the top ten hold about 12%. The sample comprised peripheral blood. These receptors were taken from a man between 65 and 85 years old with acute or convalescent COVID-19.

V is TRBV5-4 and J is TRBJ1-1; D gene uncertain. This CDR3 comprises 12 residues. The V gene's germline CDR1 is SGHNT and CDR2 YYREEE (reference sequence). Trimming took off 3 bases at V and 8 bases at J, with 11 bases between the two ends. CDR3 DNA sequence: TGTGCCAGCAGCTGGGAGGATAGGGAAGCTTTCTTT. As protein: CASSWEDREAFF.

V gene TRBV7-8 combines with J gene TRBJ2-7; the match to TRBD1 covers 7 bases. Per the germline V gene, CDR1 is SGHVS and CDR2 is FQNEAQ. V was clipped by 3 bases and J by 4 bases; unmatched bases: 3. This CDR3 has 13 residues. CDR3 sequence: CASSFGQVYEQYF. CDR3 nucleotide sequence: TGTGCCAGCAGCTTTGGACAGGTATACGAGCAGTACTTC.

The chain joins TRBV19 to TRBJ1-1; D call uncertain. Trimming took 4 bases from V and 0 from J, leaving 6 bases between them. This CDR3 has 13 residues. Germline assignment: CDR1 LNHDA and CDR2 SQIVND (reference sequence). The CDR3 protein is CASSTTLNTEAFF. The CDR3 DNA is TGTGCCAGTAGTACGACATTGAACACTGAAGCTTTCTTT.

This chain joins TRBV5-4 and TRBJ1-2, with D possibly being TRBD1 (5 bases). The CDR3 contains 15 residues. V was trimmed by 2 bases and J by 1 base, leaving 12 bases between them. In germline, CDR1 is SGHNT, CDR2 YYREEE (reference sequence). CDR3 coding DNA: TGTGCCAGCAGCTTCCGGGGCGGGGATAACTATGGCTACACCTTC. Protein sequence: CASSFRGGDNYGYTF.

The chain carries TRBV5-1 and TRBJ2-1, with 9 bases matching TRBD2. Germline CDR1 and CDR2: SGHRS and YFSETQ. CDR3 length: 15 residues. Trimming removed 4 bases from V and 5 bases from J; junction bases left unmatched: 7. CDR3 coding DNA: TGCGCCAGCAGCAGGACACTAGCGGGCCACAATGAGCAGTTCTTC. This encodes CASSRTLAGHNEQFF.

The gene calls are TRBV10-3 and TRBJ2-6; the match to TRBD2 covers 12 bases. The CDR3 length is 18 residues. The V gene end was trimmed by 5 bases and the J gene end by 2 bases; junction bases not matched to a gene: 7. The germline V gene encodes CDR1 ENHRY and CDR2 SYGVKD. CDR3 nucleotides: TGTGCCATCAGTCAGACTAGCGGGGGATTTACTGGGGCCAACGTCCTGACTTTC. Translated: CAISQTSGGFTGANVLTF.

The chain links TRBV7-3 to TRBJ2-6; no clear D. Germline V gene lookup returns CDR1 SGHTA and CDR2 FQGTGA. The CDR3 spans 14 residues. V was pared by 7 bases and J by 0 bases, with 7 bases between. The CDR3 loop is CASKIGSGANVLTF. The CDR3 DNA sequence: TGTGCCAGCAAAATCGGCTCTGGGGCCAACGTCCTGACTTTC. Variable domain in full (rest from reference TRBV7-3 and TRBJ2-6): GAGVSQTPSNKVTEKGKYVELRCDPISGHTALYWYRQSLGQGPEFLIYFQGTGAADDSGLPNDRFFAVRPEGSVSTLKIQRTERGDSAVYLCASKIGSGANVLTFGAGSRLTVL.

V gene TRBV19 combines with J gene TRBJ1-2; 12 bases fit TRBD1. This CDR3 is built from 15 residues. The V and J ends lost 6 bases and 8 bases, in that order; junction bases with no gene match: 10. The V gene's germline CDR1 is LNHDA and CDR2 SQIVND (reference sequence). Here the CDR3 DNA reads TGTGCCAGTAGATCGGGCTCCGGGACAGGGGGCGGCTACACCTTC. It translates to CASRSGSGTGGGYTF.

This clone was counted once. The V call is TRBV5-6, the J call TRBJ2-7; 10 positions agree with TRBD2. Per the germline V gene, CDR1 is SGHDT and CDR2 is YYEEEE. The CDR3 consists of 15 residues. Trimming at V came to 1 base and at J to 4 bases, leaving 5 bases not matched to a gene. The CDR3: CASSLPSGSKYEQYF. The CDR3 region has the DNA TGTGCCAGCAGCTTGCCTAGCGGGAGTAAGTACGAGCAGTACTTC. Full variable domain (rest looked up from reference TRBV5-6 and TRBJ2-7): DAGVTQSPTHLIKTRGQQVTLRCSPKSGHDTVSWYQQALGQGPQFIFQYYEEEERQRGNFPDRFSGHQFPNYSSELNVNALLLGDSALYLCASSLPSGSKYEQYFGPGTRLTVT.

The chain combines TRBV6-1 with TRBJ1-2; D is uncertain. This CDR3 is built from 16 residues. Germline CDR1 MNHNS, CDR2 SASEGT. V lost 3 bases to trimming and J lost 1 base, with 15 bases between them. DNA of the CDR3: TGTGCCAGCAGTGACGCTAGTTCGGTTTTTAACTATGGCTACACCTTC. This sequence encodes CASSDASSVFNYGYTF.

V gene TRBV9 combines with J gene TRBJ1-4, with D possibly TRBD1 on 5 matching bases. Trimming stripped 1 base from V and 5 bases from J, with 15 bases between. This CDR3 comprises 16 residues. The V gene's germline CDR1 is SGDLS and CDR2 YYNGEE. The chain's CDR3 is CASSVSSGRTNEKLFF. For the CDR3, the DNA is TGTGCCAGCAGCGTAAGCTCGGGCCGGACAAATGAAAAACTGTTTTTT.

This chain links TRBV6-2 or TRBV6-3 with TRBJ2-7, with 7 bases fitting TRBD2. The junction had 7 bases not matched to a gene; V was cut back by 6 bases and J by 2 bases. The germline V gene encodes CDR1 MNHEY and CDR2 SVGEGT. This CDR3 contains 14 residues. CDR3 sequence reads: CASSLGGRTYEQYF. CDR3 DNA: TGTGCCAGCAGCCTCGGGGGGAGGACCTACGAGCAGTACTTC.

This chain joins TRBV21-1 and TRBJ1-5. TRBV21-1 is a listed pseudogene. This CDR3 has 15 amino acids. CDR3 residues: CASSKTGVGNQPQHF. In nucleotides, the CDR3 is TGTGCCAGCAGCAAAACCGGGGTGGGCAATCAGCCCCAGCATTTT.

V is TRBV18 and J is TRBJ2-7; maybe TRBD1 (6 bases). Germline values: CDR1 KGHSH, CDR2 LQKENI. The V and J ends lost 2 bases and 5 bases respectively, with 13 bases between them. CDR3 length: 14 amino acids. The CDR3 coding sequence is TGTGCCAGCTCACCAACACAGGGTACCCACGAGCAGTACTTC. This codes for CASSPTQGTHEQYF.

This clone was counted between two and nine times. The chain couples TRBV3-1 (or the pseudogene TRBV3-2) to TRBJ2-1; a weak D match, TRBD1 (6 bases). Trimming shortened V by 2 bases and J by 7 bases, and 15 bases separated the two germline ends. The CDR3 loop spans 15 amino acids. Germline lookup yields CDR1 LGHDT and CDR2 YNNKEL (reference sequence). CDR3 residues: CASSQPTGFSNEQFF. CDR3 nucleotide sequence: TGTGCCAGCAGCCAACCTACAGGGTTTTCGAATGAGCAGTTCTTC.

This chain joins TRBV5-1 and TRBJ2-7; weak D call: TRBD2 (6 bases). Germline CDR1 reads SGHRS; CDR2 reads YFSETQ. The germline V and J ends were trimmed by 4 bases and 1 base, with 9 bases remaining between them. The CDR3 is made up of 13 amino acids. DNA of the CDR3: TGCGCCAGCAGCACGCTAGCGTCCTACGAGCAGTACTTC. Protein: CASSTLASYEQYF.

The rearrangement uses TRBV5-5 and TRBJ1-1; D unresolved. Germline lookup yields CDR1 SGHKS and CDR2 YYEKEE (reference sequence). The CDR3 length is 14 residues. The V and J ends lost 0 bases and 1 base respectively, with 7 bases between them. This CDR3 is CASSLGARNTEAFF. In DNA, the CDR3 is TGTGCCAGCAGCTTGGGTGCGCGGAACACTGAAGCTTTCTTT.

The chain recombines TRBV29-1 with TRBJ1-5; D gene uncertain. The V and J ends lost 5 bases and 0 bases respectively, with 14 bases between them. The CDR3 runs 15 residues. Germline loops: CDR1 SQVTM, CDR2 ANQGSEA. CDR3 sequence (DNA): TGCAGCGTTTCCTCCTTTGGCGGTAGCAATCAGCCCCAGCATTTT. Protein: CSVSSFGGSNQPQHF.

V is TRBV15 and J is TRBJ2-5, with 10 bases lining up with TRBD2. The trim removed 8 bases at V and 7 bases at J, leaving 10 bases unmatched. This CDR3 comprises 14 residues. Germline V lookup: CDR1 LNHNV, CDR2 YYDKDF (reference sequence). The CDR3 DNA reads TGTGCCACCGTGCCAGCGGGAGGGCCCGGGACCCAGTACTTC. Translation gives CATVPAGGPGTQYF. Combining the CDR3 with reference TRBV15 and TRBJ2-5 gives the whole variable domain DAMVIQNPRYQVTQFGKPVTLSCSQTLNHNVMYWYQQKSSQAPKLLFHYYDKDFNNEADTPDNFQSRRPNTSFCFLDIRSPGLGDTAMYLCATVPAGGPGTQYFGPGTRLLVL.

This rearrangement joins TRBV29-1 to TRBJ1-3; D uncertain. The CDR3 has 11 amino acids. Trimming removed 7 bases at V and 4 bases at J, with 8 bases between. Germline values: CDR1 SQVTM, CDR2 ANQGSEA. CDR3 coding DNA: TGCAGCGCCTGGAGGGGAAACACCATATATTTT. Residues: CSAWRGNTIYF.

The chain combines TRBV23-1 with TRBJ2-2, with D tentatively TRBD1 (6 bases). TRBV23-1 is known as an ORF, though its function is uncertain. V was trimmed by 0 bases and J by 5 bases, leaving 31 bases between them. This CDR3 is built from 22 residues. CDR3 bases: TGCGCCAGCAGTCAATCGCTTTTCCCTGGACAGCTAGATAGGATTAAGACCGGGGAGCTGTTTTTT. This sequence encodes CASSQSLFPGQLDRIKTGELFF.

The genes are TRBV3-1 (or the pseudogene TRBV3-2) and TRBJ2-5; 12 nucleotides agree with TRBD2. CDR3 length: 15 residues. Germline V gene data show CDR1 as LGHDT and CDR2 as YNNKEL (reference sequence). V dropped 1 base and J dropped 4; count of bases not matched to a gene: 1. The DNA for the CDR3 is TGTGCCAGCAGCCAAGGACTAGCGGGAGTAGAGACCCAGTACTTC. It translates to CASSQGLAGVETQYF.

The V gene is TRBV4-1, the J gene TRBJ2-7, with TRBD2 identical over 11 bases. The germline V gene encodes CDR1 MGHRA and CDR2 YSYEKL. The V gene end was trimmed by 4 bases and the J gene end by 3 bases; junction bases not matched to a gene: 8. CDR3 length: 16 amino acids. CDR3 DNA sequence: TGCGCCAGCAGCCTCCAAATCACTAGCGGGAGCTACGAGCAGTACTTC. It codes for CASSLQITSGSYEQYF.

The chain has TRBV9 and TRBJ2-3; possibly TRBD1 for D (6 bases). Between the trimmed V and J ends, which lost 1 base and 5 bases, there was a span of 11 bases. The CDR3 sequence is 14 residues long. Per germline, CDR1 SGDLS and CDR2 YYNGEE. The CDR3 bases are TGTGCCAGCAGCGTAAATAACAGGGAAGATACGCAGTATTTT. As protein: CASSVNNREDTQYF.

The genes are TRBV2 and TRBJ2-5; TRBD1 agrees at 8 bases. The CDR3 runs 14 residues. Germline lookup yields CDR1 SNHLY and CDR2 FYNNEI. The junction had 12 bases not matched to a gene; V was cut back by 11 bases and J by 4 bases. The CDR3 here is CAGSSTGAPETQYF. The CDR3 DNA reads as TGTGCCGGATCTTCGACAGGGGCCCCAGAGACCCAGTACTTC. The entire variable domain, with the rest obtained from reference TRBV2 and TRBJ2-5, is as follows: EPEVTQTPSHQVTQMGQEVILRCVPISNHLYFYWYRQILGQKVEFLVSFYNNEISEKSEIFDDQFSVERPDGSNFTLKIRSTKLEDSAMYFCAGSSTGAPETQYFGPGTRLLVL.

This clone was picked up one time. The CDR3: CASREGPGTDTQYF. CDR3 DNA sequence: TGTGCCAGTAGGGAGGGCCCCGGTACAGATACGCAGTATTTT. The rearrangement uses TRBV19 and TRBJ2-3, with D possibly being TRBD2 (6 bases). V was clipped by 6 bases and J by 3 bases, with 13 bases between them. In germline, CDR1 is LNHDA, CDR2 SQIVND (reference sequence). The CDR3 spans 14 residues.